The sequence of this T cell receptor beta chain was determined in a study of identical twins. Overall study results and limits: Out-of-frame alpha sequences common to twins exhibited an excess of low generation probability. Cord blood beta clonotypes that were abundant carried fewer insertions, and memory repertoires showed no such trend.

Per the germline V gene, CDR1 is LGHDT and CDR2 is YNNKEL (reference sequence). The CDR3 has 12 residues. V lost 3 bases and J 7 bases, leaving 6 bases between the germline ends. TCRdb re-called the 5' RACE reads with MiXCR, one entry per CDR3 protein. Of approximately 550,000 distinct CDR3 sequences listed, around 20% are singletons. This clonotype was observed at least ten times. What it recognizes is unknown. The sample was also reused in another study, on yellow fever vaccine responses in identical twins. As that report states: Twins reportedly showed a vaccine T cell response that seemed partly convergent and partly personalized.

J is TRBJ2-2 and V is TRBV3-1; D unresolved. Material: CD4+ T cells sorted from blood. The receptor was isolated from a young woman in good health. The CDR3 region has the DNA TGTGCCAGCAGCCATTCGGGCGGGGAGCTGTTTTTT. It translates to CASSHSGGELFF.